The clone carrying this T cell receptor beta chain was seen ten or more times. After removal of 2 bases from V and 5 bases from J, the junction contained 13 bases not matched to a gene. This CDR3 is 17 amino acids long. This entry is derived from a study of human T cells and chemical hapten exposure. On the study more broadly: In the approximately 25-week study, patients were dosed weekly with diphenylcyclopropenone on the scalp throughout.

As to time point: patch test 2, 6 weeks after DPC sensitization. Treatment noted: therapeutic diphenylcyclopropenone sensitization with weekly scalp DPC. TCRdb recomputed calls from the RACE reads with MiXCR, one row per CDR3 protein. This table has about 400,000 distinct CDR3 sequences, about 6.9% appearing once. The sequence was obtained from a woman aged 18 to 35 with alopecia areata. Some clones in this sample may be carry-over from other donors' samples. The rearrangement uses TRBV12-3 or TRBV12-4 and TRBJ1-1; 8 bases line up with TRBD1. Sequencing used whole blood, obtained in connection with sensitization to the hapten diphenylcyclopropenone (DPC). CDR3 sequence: CASSLRFTGGGRTEAFF. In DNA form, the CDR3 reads TGTGCCAGCAGTTTAAGATTTACAGGGGGAGGGCGAACTGAAGCTTTCTTT.